The 20 T cell receptor beta chains in this list originate from one sample, sequenced in a study of cytomegalovirus exposure and HLA in healthy donors. PCR used 60 Vbeta primers and 13 Jbeta primers. TCRdb keeps only in-frame clones here, not all; method: immunoSEQ multiplex PCR. Here the sample spans about 130,000 clones, 60% to 80% being singletons. Material for sequencing was PBMCs. The source of these receptors is a woman aged 55-70 years in good health and CMV-seropositive.

The chain couples TRBV4-2 to TRBJ1-1, with 8 bases identical to TRBD1. Germline V gene lookup returns CDR1 LGHNA and CDR2 YNFKEQ. V dropped 0 bases and J dropped 4; count of bases not matched to a gene: 1. The CDR3 length is 14 residues. CDR3: CASSQDTGGTEAFF. The CDR3 bases are TGTGCCAGCAGCCAAGATACAGGGGGCACTGAAGCTTTCTTT.

The chain uses TRBV5-1 and TRBJ1-1; 8 bases match TRBD1. V lost 4 bases to trimming and J lost 5 bases; unmatched junction nucleotides: 7. The CDR3 runs to 14 residues. CDR1 and CDR2 (germline): SGHRS, YFSETQ. CDR3 residues: CASSLQGAWTEAFF. CDR3 bases: TGCGCCAGCAGCCTTCAGGGGGCATGGACTGAAGCTTTCTTT.

The chain joins TRBV19 to TRBJ1-6; 7 bases align to TRBD1. The CDR3 extends over 15 amino acids. Germline V lookup: CDR1 LNHDA, CDR2 SQIVND (reference sequence). The junction had 8 bases not matched to a gene; V was cut back by 5 bases and J by 7 bases. The CDR3: CASSRPGTENSPLHF. The CDR3 region has the DNA TGTGCCAGTAGTCGACCTGGGACAGAGAATTCACCCCTCCACTTT.

V and J are TRBV9 and TRBJ2-1; D may be TRBD1 (6 bases). The length of the CDR3 is 16 residues. The germline V gene encodes CDR1 SGDLS and CDR2 YYNGEE. Trimming left V 3 bases short and J 2 bases short, with 15 bases between. The CDR3: CASSDSRDIAYNEQFF. The CDR3 DNA sequence: TGTGCCAGCAGCGACTCCCGGGACATAGCCTACAATGAGCAGTTCTTC.

The chain combines TRBV6-5 with TRBJ1-2; no clear D. The CDR3 contains 13 residues. V lost 8 bases, J lost 3 bases, and 13 bases lay in between. Germline CDR1 is MNHEY and CDR2 is SVGAGI. For the CDR3, the DNA is TGTGCCAGCGCGTCCGGAGGATACTATGGCTACACCTTC. Its translation: CASASGGYYGYTF.

The rearrangement uses TRBV11-2 and TRBJ2-3, with D possibly being TRBD1 (5 bases). Germline values: CDR1 SGHAT, CDR2 FQNNGV. V was cut by 5 bases and J by 3 bases, with 18 bases left in between. This CDR3 region has 16 residues. CDR3 DNA: TGTGCCAGCAGCCCTCGGACATACCAGAAAACAGATACGCAGTATTTT. It codes for CASSPRTYQKTDTQYF.

CDR3 loop: CASSLGRVVVNGYTF. CDR3 in DNA: TGTGCCAGCAGTTTGGGCAGGGTGGTTGTTAATGGCTACACCTTC. The chain employs TRBV6-6 and TRBJ1-2; the D gene is possibly TRBD1 (5 bases). The CDR3 sequence is 15 residues long. Germline V gene sequence: CDR1 MNHNY, CDR2 SVGAGI (reference sequence). Deletions cut 4 bases from V and 6 bases from J, with 18 bases between.

This chain uses TRBV9 with TRBJ2-5, with D possibly TRBD1 on 5 matching bases. With 0 bases removed from V and 5 bases from J, the gap between germline ends came to 14 bases. Germline V lookup: CDR1 SGDLS, CDR2 YYNGEE. The CDR3 runs to 15 residues. In DNA, the CDR3 is TGTGCCAGCAGCGTAGGTGACAGCCCTAGGGAGACCCAGTACTTC. Its protein is CASSVGDSPRETQYF.

V is TRBV6-5 and J is TRBJ2-7, with TRBD1 matching over 8 bases. Germline CDR1 and CDR2: MNHEY and SVGAGI. The CDR3 contains 14 residues. V lost 8 bases, J lost 6 bases, and 12 bases stayed unmatched. The CDR3 loop reads CASEKGQGAGEQYF. The CDR3 DNA sequence: TGTGCCAGCGAAAAAGGTCAGGGGGCTGGCGAGCAGTACTTC.

The genes are TRBV27 and TRBJ1-1; D not certain. Germline V gives CDR1 MNHEY, CDR2 SMNVEV (reference sequence). The CDR3 totals 12 residues. The ends were cut back, 5 bases at V and 8 bases at J, with 12 bases in the middle. CDR3 sequence reads: CASSPFGREAFF. The CDR3 DNA reads as TGTGCCAGCAGTCCTTTCGGGAGGGAAGCTTTCTTT.

Here the CDR3 DNA reads TGTGCCAGCAGCTTAGTCGGACAGACCTACGAGCAGTACTTC. It is translated as CASSLVGQTYEQYF. The chain employs TRBV7-6 and TRBJ2-7, with D perhaps TRBD1 (6 bases). This CDR3 contains 14 residues. The germline V and J ends were trimmed by 1 base and 2 bases, with 9 bases remaining between them. The V gene's germline CDR1 is SGHVS and CDR2 FNYEAQ. Filled out from reference TRBV7-6 and TRBJ2-7, the complete variable domain reads GAGVSQSPRYKVTKRGQDVALRCDPISGHVSLYWYRQALGQGPEFLTYFNYEAQQDKSGLPNDRFSAERPEGSISTLTIQRTEQRDSAMYRCASSLVGQTYEQYFGPGTRLTVT.

This clone was recorded a few times. V usage is TRBV28 and J usage is TRBJ2-5; 8 bases are a match to TRBD2. In germline, CDR1 is MDHEN, CDR2 SYDVKM. The CDR3 extends over 14 amino acids. J lost 3 bases, V lost 8 bases, and 8 bases had no gene match. CDR3 protein: CASQYSGLEETQYF. CDR3 DNA sequence: TGTGCCAGCCAATACTCGGGACTAGAAGAGACCCAGTACTTC.

The rearrangement joins TRBV6-5 to TRBJ1-5; 8 nucleotides line up with TRBD1. The CDR3 is 15 amino acids. With 0 bases clipped from V and 5 bases from J, the junction kept 3 bases outside the gene matches. Germline CDR1 is MNHEY and CDR2 is SVGAGI. In DNA form, the CDR3 reads TGTGCCAGCAGTTACTCCGACAGGGGCGATCAGCCCCAGCATTTT. It is translated as CASSYSDRGDQPQHF.

This chain uses TRBV29-1 with TRBJ1-2; TRBD1 might be the D (5 bases). Germline lookup yields CDR1 SQVTM and CDR2 ANQGSEA. The CDR3 length is 14 residues. The V end was cut by 1 base, the J end by 0 bases, with 9 bases between. The CDR3 nucleotides read TGCAGCGTTGAAGGCAGGGCCACTAACTATGGCTACACCTTC. Its translation: CSVEGRATNYGYTF.

The CDR3 DNA follows: TGTGCCAGCACACGCGGGGACAGGGAACTCTATAATTCACCCCTCCACTTT. Protein sequence: CASTRGDRELYNSPLHF. This chain links TRBV9 with TRBJ1-6; 9 bases match TRBD1. The V gene's germline CDR1 is SGDLS and CDR2 YYNGEE. The CDR3 consists of 17 residues. The junction had 10 bases not matched to a gene; V was cut back by 6 bases and J by 3 bases.

J is TRBJ2-7 and V is TRBV9; D is possibly TRBD2 (5 bases). The CDR3 is 12 residues long. Trimming took off 3 bases at V and 3 bases at J, with 7 bases between the two ends. CDR1 and CDR2 (germline): SGDLS, YYNGEE. The CDR3 DNA sequence: TGTGCCAGCAGCGAAGAGGGCTACGAGCAGTACTTC. It is translated as CASSEEGYEQYF.

This chain uses TRBV6-1 with TRBJ2-3; 8 bases line up with TRBD2. The CDR3 contains 15 residues. Germline V gives CDR1 MNHNS, CDR2 SASEGT. CDR3 DNA: TGTGCGGGAGGGGCTGCGGGGGGCCAGCAAGATACGCAGTATTTT. Amino acids: CAGGAAGGQQDTQYF.

The chain joins TRBV5-1 to TRBJ1-4; D unclear. This CDR3 spans 15 amino acids. Trimming cost V 2 bases and J 4 bases, with 12 bases left between them. Per the germline V gene, CDR1 is SGHRS and CDR2 is YFSETQ. CDR3 nucleotide sequence: TGCGCCAGCAGCTTTGGTTCAACAGATAATGAAAAACTGTTTTTT. Translating it yields CASSFGSTDNEKLFF.

The chain has TRBV4-1 and TRBJ2-7; a weak D match, TRBD1 (6 bases). The CDR3 runs to 14 residues. Germline CDR1 is MGHRA and CDR2 is YSYEKL. The ends were cut back, 6 bases at V and 2 bases at J, with 14 bases in the middle. CDR3 amino acids: CASSRTGTPYEQYF. The CDR3 nucleotides read TGCGCCAGCAGTCGAACAGGGACCCCCTACGAGCAGTACTTC.

In this sample, this clone turned up once. V gene TRBV2 combines with J gene TRBJ2-5; no firm D call. CDR1 is SNHLY and CDR2 is FYNNEI in the germline V gene. CDR3 length: 16 residues. V dropped 3 bases and J dropped 2 bases, with 16 bases sitting between them. The CDR3 coding sequence is TGTGCCAGCAGTGATATAAGACTGAGCACACAAGAGACCCAGTACTTC. This translates into CASSDIRLSTQETQYF. The entire variable domain, with the rest obtained from reference TRBV2 and TRBJ2-5, is as follows: EPEVTQTPSHQVTQMGQEVILRCVPISNHLYFYWYRQILGQKVEFLVSFYNNEISEKSEIFDDQFSVERPDGSNFTLKIRSTKLEDSAMYFCASSDIRLSTQETQYFGPGTRLLVL.